This T cell receptor beta chain stems from a study of blood T cell repertoires in COVID-19. About the study: Samples came from the United States, Italy and Spain, spanning acute and convalescent COVID-19.

The V gene's germline CDR1 is SEHNR and CDR2 FQNEAQ (reference sequence). The ends lost 4 bases at V and 15 bases at J; junction bases unmatched: 7. This CDR3 comprises 12 residues. Measured with immunoSEQ multiplex PCR; TCRdb has only the in-frame clones, and not every one. The sample consists of 50,000 to 75,000 clones, 79% of them appearing once. Sequencing was performed on peripheral blood. The chain links TRBV7-9 to TRBJ2-4; TRBD1 aligns across 9 bases. This clonotype was sampled from a man aged 60 to 75 with acute or convalescent COVID-19. The chain's CDR3 is CASSYLTGQGYF. The CDR3 DNA reads TGTGCCAGCAGCTACCTTACGGGACAGGGGTACTTC. Combining the CDR3 with reference TRBV7-9 and TRBJ2-4 gives the whole variable domain DTGVSQNPRHKITKRGQNVTFRCDPISEHNRLYWYRQTLGQGPEFLTYFQNEAQLEKSRLLSDRFSAERPKGSFSTLEIQRTEQGDSAMYLCASSYLTGQGYFGAGTRLSVL.